The 20 T cell receptor beta chains listed next were all sequenced from one sample in a study of blood T cells in healthy people across ages. The second PCR ran roughly 6 to 11 cycles with a sample-barcoded 5' primer and J-beta primers. TCRdb re-called the 5' RACE reads through MiXCR, storing one row per CDR3 protein. The table shows about a million distinct CDR3 sequences, with roughly 51% occurring only once. Sequenced: blood. These receptors originate from a woman aged 60-70 years in good health.

This clonotype has only a few counts. The V call is TRBV20-1, the J call TRBJ2-5; TRBD1 aligns across 7 bases. The CDR3 spans 15 residues. V was clipped by 0 bases and J by 4 bases; unmatched bases: 8. CDR1 is DFQATT and CDR2 is SNEGSKA in the germline V gene (reference sequence). CDR3 bases: TGCAGTGCTAGAGATCCGAGGGGGCGACGAGAGACCCAGTACTTC. Translation gives CSARDPRGRRETQYF.

This clonotype occurred a few times. The chain employs TRBV3-1 and TRBJ2-3, with 7 bases aligning to TRBD2. The CDR3 runs to 16 residues. V gave up 4 bases and J gave up 4 bases; unmatched junction bases: 11. Germline assignment: CDR1 LGHDT and CDR2 YNNKEL (reference sequence). Written as DNA, the CDR3 is TGTGCCAGCAGCCCCCTGGCGGGAGAGTGGGCAGATACGCAGTATTTT. It codes for CASSPLAGEWADTQYF.

In its sample, this clonotype was seen once. CDR3 sequence: CASSSGLAGGKETQYF. CDR3 DNA sequence: TGTGCCAGCAGCTCGGGACTAGCGGGGGGCAAAGAGACCCAGTACTTC. This chain uses TRBV7-8 with TRBJ2-5; 15 nucleotides align to TRBD2. Losses at the gene ends were 4 bases for V and 3 bases for J; bases not matched to a gene: 3. CDR3 length: 16 residues. CDR1 SGHVS and CDR2 FQNEAQ come from the germline V gene.

V usage is TRBV7-9 and J usage is TRBJ2-3, with 9 nucleotides matching TRBD2. The CDR3 runs 19 residues. Germline V gene lookup returns CDR1 SEHNR and CDR2 FQNEAQ (reference sequence). V shed 0 bases, J shed 1 base, and the junction held 11 bases outside the gene matches. CDR3 residues: CASSLARQQLAGRTDTQYF. For the CDR3, the DNA is TGTGCCAGCAGCTTAGCGCGGCAGCAACTAGCGGGCCGCACAGATACGCAGTATTTT.

The gene calls are TRBV4-1 and TRBJ2-5, with 9 bases identical to TRBD1. Germline loops: CDR1 MGHRA, CDR2 YSYEKL. The V gene end was trimmed by 2 bases and the J gene end by 2 bases; junction bases not matched to a gene: 6. CDR3 length equals 16 residues. The CDR3 region has the DNA TGCGCCAGCAGCCAAAAGTGGACAGGGGTTCAAGAGACCCAGTACTTC. Protein product: CASSQKWTGVQETQYF.

There are a few counts of this clonotype. The chain recombines TRBV4-1 with TRBJ2-5; D is undetermined. The CDR3 totals 16 residues. Trimming took off 2 bases at V and 5 bases at J, with 18 bases between the two ends. The germline V gene encodes CDR1 MGHRA and CDR2 YSYEKL. CDR3 sequence (DNA): TGCGCCAGCAGCCAATCCCCTCTCGGGCGCCATGAGACCCAGTACTTC. As protein: CASSQSPLGRHETQYF.

The chain links TRBV28 to TRBJ2-5; D is unresolved. The J call is doubtful: the DNA matches TRBJ2-7 better. CDR3 length: 11 amino acids. Germline assignment: CDR1 MDHEN and CDR2 SYDVKM. The chain's CDR3 is CASSAYSEQYF. The CDR3 bases are TGTGCCAGCAGTGCCTACAGCGAGCAGTACTTC.

This clonotype was seen a handful of times. The junction departs from germline at one end; a sequencing error may be responsible. The V call is TRBV11-2, the J call TRBJ2-4, with 9 positions matching TRBD1. The V gene's germline CDR1 is SGHAT and CDR2 FQNNGV. The CDR3 totals 14 residues. CDR3: CASSVDRGSDIQYF. CDR3 nucleotide sequence: TGTGCCAGCAGCGTAGACAGGGGGTCGGACATTCAGTACTTC. Filled out from reference TRBV11-2 and TRBJ2-4, the complete variable domain reads EAGVAQSPRYKIIEKRQSVAFWCNPISGHATLYWYQQILGQGPKLLIQFQNNGVVDDSQLPKDRFSAERLKGVDSTLKIQPAKLEDSAVYLCASSVDRGSDIQYFGAGTRLSVL.

In its sample, this clonotype was seen many times. An end of the junction does not agree with germline; a read error may underlie this. CDR3 residues: CAISDQETQYF. DNA for the CDR3: TGTGCCATCAGTGACCAGGAGACCCAGTACTTC. The chain combines TRBV10-3 with TRBJ2-5, with D unclear. The germline gives CDR1 ENHRY, CDR2 SYGVKD. The CDR3 totals 11 residues.

The chain is built from TRBV2 and TRBJ2-1; D is perhaps TRBD2 (6 bases). V was trimmed by 6 bases and J by 4 bases, leaving 13 bases between them. Germline-derived CDR1 and CDR2 are SNHLY and FYNNEI. The CDR3 is made up of 14 amino acids. The CDR3 protein is CASSPGAHYNEQFF. As DNA, the CDR3 is TGTGCCAGCAGCCCGGGAGCCCATTACAATGAGCAGTTCTTC.

This clonotype was detected ten times or more. The chain joins TRBV7-8 to TRBJ2-7; D remains unclear. Germline V gene data show CDR1 as SGHVS and CDR2 as FQNEAQ. The CDR3 consists of 15 residues. V lost 5 bases to trimming and J lost 3 bases, with 17 bases between them. The CDR3, as DNA: TGTGCCAGCAGCATTGATGGTTCCGATTACTACGAGCAGTACTTC. Encoded protein: CASSIDGSDYYEQYF.

The chain is built from TRBV4-2 and TRBJ2-5, with D hard to call. There are 16 residues in the CDR3. CDR1 and CDR2 from the germline V gene are LGHNA and YNFKEQ. Trimming took 1 base from V and 3 from J, leaving 15 bases between them. CDR3 DNA sequence: TGTGCCAGCAGCCAAGTAGGAGCTCTCGGCGAAGAGACCCAGTACTTC. Protein product: CASSQVGALGEETQYF.

This rearrangement joins TRBV12-3 or TRBV12-4 to TRBJ2-5; 9 bases agree with TRBD1. Germline trimming cut 6 bases from V and 0 bases from J; bases unmatched to any gene: 5. The CDR3 runs to 15 residues. The CDR3 sequence is CASSWGQGNQETQYF. In nucleotides, the CDR3 is TGTGCCAGCAGCTGGGGACAGGGTAACCAAGAGACCCAGTACTTC.

The CDR3 coding sequence is TGTGCCAGCTCACCACCAGGGATAAACAATGAGCAGTTCTTC. Residues: CASSPPGINNEQFF. The rearrangement joins TRBV18 to TRBJ2-1; D gene uncertain. The germline V gene has CDR1 KGHSH and CDR2 LQKENI. Deletions cut 0 bases from V and 5 bases from J, with 8 bases between. The CDR3 sequence is 14 residues long.

A word on this clonotype: A clone one base away is much larger, so this may be a read error. This sequence joins TRBV12-3 or TRBV12-4 and TRBJ1-1; D remains ambiguous. The CDR3 runs to 12 residues. Trimming cost V 6 bases and J 0 bases, with 5 bases left between them. The CDR3 reads CASSEMNTEAFF. The DNA of the CDR3 is TGTGCCAGCAGCGAGATGAACACTGAAGCTTTCTTT.

This sequence joins TRBV18 and TRBJ2-4; 9 nucleotides agree with TRBD1. The J call is doubtful: the DNA matches TRBJ2-7 better. The CDR3 is 15 residues long. CDR1 and CDR2 from the germline V gene are KGHSH and LQKENI. The CDR3 nucleotides read TGTGCCAGCTCACCAACCGGGACAGGGAGCCGCGAGCAGTACTTC. Amino acid sequence: CASSPTGTGSREQYF.

The rearrangement links TRBV5-1 to TRBJ2-5; D remains ambiguous. The V gene lost 2 bases and the J gene lost 4 bases, with 12 bases spanning the gap. This CDR3 comprises 14 residues. Germline V gene sequence: CDR1 SGHRS, CDR2 YFSETQ. The CDR3 loop is CASSFGPQGETQYF. As DNA, the CDR3 is TGCGCCAGCAGCTTTGGTCCCCAAGGAGAGACCCAGTACTTC.

This clonotype has only a few counts. The V gene is TRBV6-2 or TRBV6-3, the J gene TRBJ1-5, with a weak D call TRBD1 (6 bases). Germline V CDR1 and CDR2: MNHEY, SVGEGT. The V end lost 0 bases, the J end lost 10 bases, and 19 bases lay between the germline ends. This CDR3 spans 16 amino acids. The CDR3 DNA reads TGTGCCAGCAGTTACTCTCTCCAGGGGCCCGTGTTTCCCCAGCATTTT. This encodes CASSYSLQGPVFPQHF.

The chain carries TRBV4-1 and TRBJ2-3; D remains unclear. This CDR3 has 15 amino acids. The V end was cut by 1 base, the J end by 11 bases, with 19 bases between. Germline V gene sequence: CDR1 MGHRA, CDR2 YSYEKL. In DNA form, the CDR3 reads TGCGCCAGCAGCCAAGCGCCCCTCACAGCCACAAAGCAGTATTTT. Protein: CASSQAPLTATKQYF.

This clonotype was seen a handful of times. The gene calls are TRBV6-5 and TRBJ2-5; D gene uncertain. V lost 2 bases and J lost 1, with 5 bases in between. This CDR3 contains 13 residues. The germline V gene has CDR1 MNHEY and CDR2 SVGAGI. CDR3 sequence reads: CASSYGFQETQYF. As DNA, the CDR3 is TGTGCCAGCAGTTACGGTTTCCAAGAGACCCAGTACTTC.